The 10 T cell receptor beta chains given below trace back to one sample, sequenced in a study of blood T cell repertoires in COVID-19. Assay: immunoSEQ multiplex PCR; the TCRdb copy retains only in-frame clones and omits some. The sample has about 200,000 clones, roughly four fifths seen once. The material sequenced was PBMCs or T cells enriched from blood (not recorded which). The source is a man aged 40-49 years who had recovered from COVID-19.

The chain recombines TRBV30 with TRBJ1-3; no firm D call. V was shortened by 4 bases and J by 7 bases, with 11 bases between the two germline ends. Germline V gene data show CDR1 as GTSNPN and CDR2 as SVGIG (reference sequence). This CDR3 is built from 12 residues. The CDR3 loop reads CAWKPGENTIYF. The CDR3 DNA reads as TGTGCCTGGAAACCTGGGGAGAACACCATATATTTT.

This chain joins TRBV3-1 (or the pseudogene TRBV3-2) and TRBJ1-1; 9 bases agree with TRBD1. Looked up from germline, CDR1 is LGHDT and CDR2 is YNNKEL (reference sequence). This CDR3 region has 18 residues. V lost 4 bases, J lost 8 bases, and 20 bases stayed unmatched. The CDR3 reads CASSPHSGQGRIRTEAFF. The CDR3 DNA follows: TGTGCCAGCAGCCCGCACTCGGGACAGGGACGGATAAGGACGGAAGCTTTCTTT.

This clone turned up a few times. This chain connects TRBV7-3 to TRBJ2-1; D not certain. V lost 4 bases, J lost 7 bases, and 11 bases lay in between. This CDR3 contains 13 residues. Germline CDR1 is SGHTA and CDR2 is FQGTGA. The CDR3 DNA is TGTGCCAGCAGCTCCCATAACGGGAATGAGCAGTTCTTC. It translates to CASSSHNGNEQFF.

V gene TRBV6-5 combines with J gene TRBJ2-1, with 7 positions matching TRBD2. The CDR3 length is 15 residues. CDR1 is MNHEY, CDR2 SVGAGI, per germline. Trimming took 5 bases from V and 3 from J; bases not matched to a gene: 7. The CDR3 DNA follows: TGTGCCAGCAGTATAAGCGGGGCCAGCTACAATGAGCAGTTCTTC. It yields the protein CASSISGASYNEQFF.

V usage is TRBV3-1 (or the pseudogene TRBV3-2) and J usage is TRBJ2-2; D is perhaps TRBD2 (6 bases). The CDR3 loop spans 16 amino acids. Germline values: CDR1 LGHDT, CDR2 YNNKEL (reference sequence). Between the trimmed V and J ends, which lost 0 bases and 5 bases, there was a span of 13 bases. As DNA, the CDR3 is TGTGCCAGCAGCCAAGAGGGAGGAGGGCGGACCGGGGAGCTGTTTTTT. Translated, it gives CASSQEGGGRTGELFF.

This sequence joins TRBV5-1 and TRBJ2-3, with TRBD1 matching 7 bases. This CDR3 has 13 amino acids. Looked up from germline, CDR1 is SGHRS and CDR2 is YFSETQ. Trimming cost V 4 bases and J 4 bases; bases outside gene matches: 3. The CDR3 protein is CASSLTGADTQYF. In DNA form, the CDR3 reads TGCGCCAGCAGCCTCACAGGGGCAGATACGCAGTATTTT.

The V gene is TRBV19, the J gene TRBJ1-1; 7 bases are a match to TRBD1. The CDR3 has 14 amino acids. Germline CDR1 and CDR2: LNHDA and SQIVND (reference sequence). J was trimmed by 4 bases and V by 1 base; bases with no gene match: 3. The CDR3 loop is CASSIGQGGTEAFF. As DNA, the CDR3 is TGTGCCAGTAGTATAGGCCAGGGGGGCACTGAAGCTTTCTTT.

The V call is TRBV29-1, the J call TRBJ2-1; 9 bases line up with TRBD2. Germline-derived CDR1 and CDR2 are SQVTM and ANQGSEA. V was clipped by 4 bases and J by 1 base; unmatched bases: 14. The CDR3 spans 18 residues. The CDR3 nucleotides are TGCAGCGTTGTTTTGGTCGGCGGGAGGGCCAAGTCCTACAATGAGCAGTTCTTC. As protein: CSVVLVGGRAKSYNEQFF.

J is TRBJ1-2 and V is TRBV5-6, with TRBD1 identical over 8 bases. There are 11 residues in the CDR3. V was clipped by 5 bases and J by 8 bases; unmatched bases: 2. Germline lookup yields CDR1 SGHDT and CDR2 YYEEEE. The chain's CDR3 is CASRDRVGYTF. In nucleotides, the CDR3 is TGTGCCAGCAGGGACAGGGTCGGCTACACCTTC.

This chain connects TRBV15 to TRBJ2-1; possible D gene TRBD2, 6 bases. CDR1 is LNHNV and CDR2 is YYDKDF in the germline V gene (reference sequence). The V end was cut by 0 bases, the J end by 8 bases, with 11 bases between. This CDR3 has 14 residues. The CDR3 reads CATSRDYGEDEQFF. The CDR3 nucleotides read TGTGCCACCAGCAGAGATTATGGGGAGGATGAGCAGTTCTTC. Complete variable domain (other parts from reference TRBV15 and TRBJ2-1): DAMVIQNPRYQVTQFGKPVTLSCSQTLNHNVMYWYQQKSSQAPKLLFHYYDKDFNNEADTPDNFQSRRPNTSFCFLDIRSPGLGDTAMYLCATSRDYGEDEQFFGPGTRLTVL.